The 5 T cell receptor beta chains in this list originate from one sample, sequenced in a study of T cells in Graves' hyperthyroidism and ophthalmopathy (dated by TCRdb to about 2019). The receptor library was made with multiplex PCR. Sequenced on an Illumina HiSeq 2000. TCR beta CDR3 regions were amplified from RNA transcripts. The first round of RT-PCR for the TCR CDR3 was performed with the HTBI primer set and the Qiagen OneStep RT-PCR kit. The public reads were quality trimmed at Q25 with fastp and then assembled into clones with MiXCR by TCRdb, keeping productive beta chains. Rows merge per CDR3 protein into single entries with the most common DNA and genes. The sample has 500,000 or so distinct CDR3 sequences on record, about a sixth of them singletons. In total, the top ten clones hold 15% to 20% of the sample. Sequencing was performed on blood. The receptor source for this set is a woman aged 18 to 35 with Graves' ophthalmopathy.

In its sample, this clonotype was seen a few times. The rearrangement joins TRBV20-1 to TRBJ1-5; D remains unclear. The CDR3 runs to 14 residues. CDR1 and CDR2 (germline): DFQATT, SNEGSKA (reference sequence). The V and J ends lost 6 bases and 0 bases respectively, with 12 bases between them. The DNA of the CDR3 is TGCAGTGCGCACGATCGGGGTAGCAATCAGCCCCAGCATTTT. Encoded protein: CSAHDRGSNQPQHF.

The chain recombines TRBV5-5 with TRBJ1-6; 9 bases map to TRBD1. The CDR3 contains 14 residues. CDR1 and CDR2 (germline): SGHKS, YYEKEE (reference sequence). After removal of 0 bases from V and 9 bases from J, the junction contained 1 base not matched to a gene. CDR3 DNA: TGTGCCAGCAGCTTGGGGACAGGGGCTTCACCCCTCCACTTT. This codes for CASSLGTGASPLHF.

This clonotype was counted ten times or more. CDR3 protein: CASSLEVMNTEAFF. CDR3 in DNA: TGTGCCAGCAGCTTGGAGGTAATGAACACTGAAGCTTTCTTT. The chain joins TRBV5-8 to TRBJ1-1, with D uncertain. The CDR3 runs to 14 residues. The V end was cut by 0 bases, the J end by 0 bases, with 6 bases between. CDR1 is SGHTS, CDR2 YDEGEE, per germline.

The J gene is TRBJ2-1, the V gene TRBV28; TRBD2 aligns across 7 bases. CDR3 length: 16 residues. CDR1 and CDR2 (germline): MDHEN, SYDVKM. V lost 5 bases, J lost 7 bases, and 14 bases stayed unmatched. The CDR3 loop reads CASSPPTAGVRNEQFF. The CDR3 nucleotides read TGTGCCAGCAGTCCCCCCACGGCGGGGGTTCGTAATGAGCAGTTCTTC. Filled out from reference TRBV28 and TRBJ2-1, the complete variable domain reads DVKVTQSSRYLVKRTGEKVFLECVQDMDHENMFWYRQDPGLGLRLIYFSYDVKMKEKGDIPEGYSVSREKKERFSLILESASTNQTSMYLCASSPPTAGVRNEQFFGPGTRLTVL.

This clonotype was counted at least ten times. V gene TRBV30 combines with J gene TRBJ1-4, with D maybe TRBD1 (5 bases). Germline values: CDR1 GTSNPN, CDR2 SVGIG (reference sequence). The CDR3 contains 13 residues. V was clipped by 6 bases and J by 8 bases, with 16 bases between them. In DNA, the CDR3 is TGTGCCTGCTACCCGGGGGATGCGGAAAAACTGTTTTTT. The encoded protein is CACYPGDAEKLFF.